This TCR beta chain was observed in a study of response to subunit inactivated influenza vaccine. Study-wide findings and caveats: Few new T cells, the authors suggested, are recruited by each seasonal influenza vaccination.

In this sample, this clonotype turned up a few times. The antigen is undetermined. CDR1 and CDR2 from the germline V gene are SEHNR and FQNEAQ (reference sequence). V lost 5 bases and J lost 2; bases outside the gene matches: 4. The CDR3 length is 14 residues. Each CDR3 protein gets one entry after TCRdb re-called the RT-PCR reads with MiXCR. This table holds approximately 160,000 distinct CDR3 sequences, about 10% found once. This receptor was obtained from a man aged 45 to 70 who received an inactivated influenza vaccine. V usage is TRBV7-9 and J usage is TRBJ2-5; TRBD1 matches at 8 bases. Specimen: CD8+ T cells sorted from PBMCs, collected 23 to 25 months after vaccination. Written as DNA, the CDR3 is TGTGCCAGCAGCAAGGACAGGGCTCAAGAGACCCAGTACTTC. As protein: CASSKDRAQETQYF.